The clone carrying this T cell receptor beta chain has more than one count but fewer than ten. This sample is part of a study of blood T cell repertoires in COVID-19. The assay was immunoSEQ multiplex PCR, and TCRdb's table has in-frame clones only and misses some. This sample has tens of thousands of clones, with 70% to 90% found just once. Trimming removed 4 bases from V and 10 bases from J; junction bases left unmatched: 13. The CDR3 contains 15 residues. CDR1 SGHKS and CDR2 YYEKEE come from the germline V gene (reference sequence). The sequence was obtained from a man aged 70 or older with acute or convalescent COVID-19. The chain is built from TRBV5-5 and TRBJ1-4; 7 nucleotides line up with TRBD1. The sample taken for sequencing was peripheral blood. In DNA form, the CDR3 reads TGTGCCAGCAGCCCCGGAGGTGACAGGGACCGAAAACTGTTTTTT. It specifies CASSPGGDRDRKLFF.